These T cell receptor beta chains were read from a single sample in a study of T cell responses to AZD1222 COVID-19 vaccine. The protocol was immunoSEQ multiplex PCR, while the TCRdb copy is restricted to in-frame clones and leaves out a portion. The sample records 85,000 to 130,000 clones, approximately 89% being singletons. The sequenced sample was peripheral blood, obtained on day 0 of AZD1222 vaccination. These receptor sequences come from an adult in good health. CDR3s include the opening cysteine and the closing phenylalanine or tryptophan. A D gene is named only where the DNA matches it firmly. Some rows mark clone size as missing; the rest say once, few, many or name a class of expanded clone.

clone_size	v_call	d_call	j_call	cdr3_aa	cdr3_nt
-	TRBV6-5	-	TRBJ2-1	CASSYLGLNNEQFF	TGTGCCAGCAGTTACTTAGGCCTCAACAATGAGCAGTTCTTC
few	TRBV18	-	TRBJ1-5	CASSPGGNQPQHF	TGTGCCAGCTCACCGGGGGGCAATCAGCCCCAGCATTTT
-	TRBV6-2/TRBV6-3	TRBD1	TRBJ2-5	CASSYSTQAGGKETQYF	TGTGCCAGCAGTTACTCGACGCAGGCAGGGGGAAAAGAGACCCAGTACTTC
-	TRBV15	-	TRBJ2-3	CATSREGRVTDTQYF	TGTGCCACCAGCAGAGAAGGCAGGGTCACAGATACGCAGTATTTT
-	TRBV28	-	TRBJ2-7	CASRLQGYEQYF	TGTGCCAGCAGACTACAGGGTTACGAGCAGTACTTC
-	TRBV5-1	-	TRBJ2-7	CASSLLSVDEQYF	TGCGCCAGCAGCTTGTTAAGCGTGGACGAGCAGTACTTC
-	TRBV7-2	TRBD1	TRBJ1-5	CASSLQGQRDQPQHF	TGTGCCAGCAGCCTACAGGGACAGAGGGATCAGCCCCAGCATTTT
-	TRBV19	-	TRBJ2-2	CASSINKRGGRTGELFF	TGTGCCAGTAGTATAAATAAGCGTGGGGGGCGCACCGGGGAGCTGTTTTTT
-	TRBV2	-	TRBJ1-5	CASTTQVNQPQHF	TGTGCCAGCACCACACAGGTCAATCAGCCCCAGCATTTT
-	TRBV12-3/TRBV12-4	-	TRBJ1-2	CASRPRSYGYTF	TGTGCCAGCAGGCCCCGTAGCTATGGCTACACCTTC
-	TRBV29-1	-	TRBJ2-2	CSVTGETGELFF	TGCAGCGTTACCGGGGAGACCGGGGAGCTGTTTTTT
-	TRBV19	-	TRBJ1-5	CASSIGDINQPQHF	TGTGCCAGTAGTATCGGGGACATTAATCAGCCCCAGCATTTT
once	TRBV7-9	-	TRBJ2-7	CASSSEGQLYEQYF	TGTGCCAGCAGCTCGGAGGGACAGCTCTACGAGCAGTACTTC
-	TRBV2	-	TRBJ1-6	CASSERVIWGSPLHF	TGTGCCAGCAGTGAACGCGTGATTTGGGGTTCACCCCTCCACTTT
-	TRBV4-1	-	TRBJ1-2	CASSPTMTGHGYGYTF	TGCGCCAGCAGCCCAACAATGACTGGGCACGGGTATGGCTACACCTTC
-	TRBV7-9	TRBD1	TRBJ1-4	CASSPHAGQVPLKLFF	TGTGCCAGCAGCCCCCATGCCGGACAGGTTCCCCTTAAGCTGTTTTTT
-	TRBV4-1	TRBD1	TRBJ2-1	CASSQDDTGGGPAVEQFF	TGCGCCAGCAGCCAAGATGATACAGGGGGCGGACCGGCGGTTGAGCAGTTCTTC
-	TRBV7-2	-	TRBJ2-1	CARADLPYNEQFF	TGTGCCCGGGCGGACCTACCCTACAATGAGCAGTTCTTC
-	TRBV19	-	TRBJ2-1	CASSIVGGLTYNEQFF	TGTGCCAGTAGTATAGTGGGGGGGCTTACCTACAATGAGCAGTTCTTC
-	TRBV5-1	TRBD1	TRBJ1-1	CASSLNGQGDTEAFF	TGCGCCAGCAGCCTTAATGGACAGGGGGACACTGAAGCTTTCTTT
-	TRBV6-1	-	TRBJ2-5	CASSESIRRTQYF	TGTGCCAGCAGTGAATCAATCCGACGGACCCAGTACTTC
-	TRBV7-3	-	TRBJ1-2	CASSLSGEANYGYTF	TGTGCCAGCAGCTTGTCTGGGGAAGCTAACTATGGCTACACCTTC
-	TRBV27	TRBD2	TRBJ2-1	CASSLLLAGGPGEQFF	TGTGCCAGCAGTTTATTGCTAGCGGGGGGGCCGGGTGAGCAGTTCTTC
-	TRBV25-1	-	TRBJ2-3	CASSDRATQYF	TGTGCCAGCTCAGACCGTGCGACGCAGTATTTT
-	TRBV19	-	TRBJ2-5	CASSIQSGETQYF	TGTGCCAGTAGTATCCAGTCGGGAGAGACCCAGTACTTC
-	TRBV18	-	TRBJ2-3	CASSPQVIDPRRDTQYF	TGTGCCAGCTCACCACAGGTCATAGACCCCCGCCGGGATACGCAGTATTTT
once	TRBV6-1	-	TRBJ2-4	CASSEAGGLAKNIQYF	TGTGCCAGCAGTGAAGCGGGGGGTCTAGCCAAAAACATTCAGTACTTC
-	TRBV15	TRBD1	TRBJ2-7	CATSLRQGLNEQYF	TGTGCCACCAGCCTCCGACAGGGATTAAACGAGCAGTACTTC
-	TRBV10-3	-	TRBJ2-2	CAISDFLGRWTSGGALLGELFF	TGTGCCATCAGTGACTTTTTAGGACGGTGGACTAGTGGGGGGGCCCTCCTCGGGGAGCTGTTTTTT
-	TRBV7-9	TRBD1	TRBJ1-6	CASNRDRGPSPLHF	TGTGCCAGCAACCGGGACAGGGGGCCTTCACCCCTCCACTTT
-	TRBV4-1	TRBD2	TRBJ2-2	CASSQDQWGGSTGELFF	TGCGCCAGCAGCCAAGATCAGTGGGGGGGGAGCACCGGGGAGCTGTTTTTT
-	TRBV10-3	-	TRBJ2-6	CAMGGASGANVLTF	TGTGCCATGGGCGGGGCCTCTGGGGCCAACGTCCTGACTTTC
-	TRBV28	-	TRBJ2-7	CASSSLPVDRSAYEQYF	TGTGCCAGCAGTAGCCTTCCCGTCGACAGGTCAGCCTACGAGCAGTACTTC
-	TRBV27	-	TRBJ2-5	CASSLFLGVRETQYF	TGTGCCAGCAGTTTATTTCTCGGGGTGAGGGAGACCCAGTACTTC
-	TRBV11-2	-	TRBJ2-2	CASSLRGVLATNTGELFF	TGTGCCAGCAGCTTAAGGGGGGTACTCGCAACGAACACCGGGGAGCTGTTTTTT
-	TRBV6-5	-	TRBJ1-4	CASSYLKGGFNEKLFF	TGTGCCAGCAGTTACTTGAAGGGGGGTTTTAATGAAAAACTGTTTTTT
-	TRBV27	TRBD1	TRBJ1-4	CASSLTPQGGTEKLFF	TGTGCCAGCAGTTTGACCCCTCAGGGGGGGACTGAAAAACTGTTTTTT
once	TRBV2	-	TRBJ1-5	CASSEVGPQHF	TGTGCCAGCAGTGAAGTCGGGCCCCAGCATTTT
-	TRBV5-1	-	TRBJ2-3	CASSPSWGGTDTQYF	TGCGCCAGCAGCCCGTCGTGGGGGGGCACAGATACGCAGTATTTT
once	TRBV6-5	-	TRBJ1-1	CASSWSMNTEAFF	TGTGCCAGCAGTTGGTCCATGAACACTGAAGCTTTCTTT
-	TRBV6-2/TRBV6-3	-	TRBJ1-2	CASSLGPDRYGYTF	TGTGCCAGCAGTTTGGGGCCGGATAGGTATGGCTACACCTTC
-	TRBV9	-	TRBJ2-2	CASSENTGELFF	TGTGCCAGCAGCGAGAACACCGGGGAGCTGTTTTTT
-	TRBV5-8	-	TRBJ1-6	CASSRPGGGSPLHF	TGTGCCAGCAGCAGACCTGGGGGAGGTTCACCCCTCCACTTT
-	TRBV5-1	-	TRBJ1-2	CASSFGPDNGYTF	TGCGCCAGCAGCTTTGGCCCGGACAATGGCTACACCTTC
-	TRBV19	-	TRBJ1-1	CASSISLGLGEAFF	TGTGCCAGTAGTATTTCTTTGGGGCTGGGTGAAGCTTTCTTT
-	TRBV7-9	-	TRBJ2-1	CASSPTSLPSEFF	TGTGCCAGCAGCCCCACCTCACTTCCGAGCGAGTTCTTC
-	TRBV7-3	TRBD1	TRBJ2-6	CASSSEGATGANVLTF	TGTGCCAGCAGCTCAGAGGGGGCAACTGGGGCCAACGTCCTGACTTTC
once	TRBV6-6	-	TRBJ2-6	CASSPSPGHKSSGANVLTF	TGTGCCAGCAGTCCCTCACCGGGACACAAGAGCTCTGGGGCCAACGTCCTGACTTTC
-	TRBV5-1	TRBD1	TRBJ1-2	CASSLVDRGLDGYTF	TGCGCCAGCAGCTTGGTAGACAGGGGATTAGACGGCTACACCTTC
-	TRBV7-6	-	TRBJ2-1	CASSFGGRDVDEQFF	TGTGCCAGCAGCTTCGGGGGTCGGGATGTGGATGAGCAGTTCTTC
-	TRBV10-2	-	TRBJ1-4	CASRRTNEKLFF	TGCGCCAGCAGAAGGACTAATGAAAAACTGTTTTTT
-	TRBV11-3	TRBD2	TRBJ2-1	CASSPSGIYNEQFF	TGTGCCAGCAGTCCTAGCGGGATCTACAATGAGCAGTTCTTC
-	TRBV5-1	-	TRBJ1-1	CASSLRGNTEAFF	TGCGCCAGCAGCTTGAGAGGGAACACTGAAGCTTTCTTT
-	TRBV5-1	-	TRBJ2-5	CASSLFAGQETQYF	TGCGCCAGCAGCTTGTTTGCAGGGCAAGAGACCCAGTACTTC
-	TRBV4-1	-	TRBJ1-2	CASSQDGQIYGYTF	TGCGCCAGCAGCCAAGACGGACAGATCTATGGCTACACCTTC
-	TRBV2	-	TRBJ2-7	CASSGQISYEQYF	TGTGCCAGCAGTGGACAGATCTCCTACGAGCAGTACTTC
once	TRBV19	-	TRBJ2-7	CASSNAGSSYEQYF	TGTGCCAGTAGTAACGCAGGATCCTCCTACGAGCAGTACTTC
-	TRBV5-1	TRBD1	TRBJ1-2	CASSPEPGTAYGYTF	TGCGCCAGCAGCCCAGAACCCGGGACAGCCTATGGCTACACCTTC
-	TRBV4-1	TRBD2	TRBJ2-2	CASSQVGTSGITGELFF	TGCGCCAGCAGCCAAGTGGGGACTAGTGGGATTACCGGGGAGCTGTTTTTT